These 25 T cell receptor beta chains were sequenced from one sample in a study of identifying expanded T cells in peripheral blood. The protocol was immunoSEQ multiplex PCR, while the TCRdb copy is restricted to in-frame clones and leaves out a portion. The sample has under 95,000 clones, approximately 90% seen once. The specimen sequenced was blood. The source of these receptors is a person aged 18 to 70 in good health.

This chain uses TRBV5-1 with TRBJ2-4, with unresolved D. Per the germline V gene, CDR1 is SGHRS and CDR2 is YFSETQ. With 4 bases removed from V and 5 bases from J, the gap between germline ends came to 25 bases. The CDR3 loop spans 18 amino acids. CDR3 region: CASSPGLSMGLGENIQYF. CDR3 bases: TGCGCCAGCAGCCCCGGCCTGAGCATGGGGTTAGGCGAAAACATTCAGTACTTC.

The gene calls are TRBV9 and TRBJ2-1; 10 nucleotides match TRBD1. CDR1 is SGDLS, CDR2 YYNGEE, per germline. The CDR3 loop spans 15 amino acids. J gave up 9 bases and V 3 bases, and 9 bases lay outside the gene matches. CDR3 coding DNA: TGTGCCAGCAGCGACGACAGGGGGCGCGCGAGTGAGCAGTTCTTC. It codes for CASSDDRGRASEQFF.

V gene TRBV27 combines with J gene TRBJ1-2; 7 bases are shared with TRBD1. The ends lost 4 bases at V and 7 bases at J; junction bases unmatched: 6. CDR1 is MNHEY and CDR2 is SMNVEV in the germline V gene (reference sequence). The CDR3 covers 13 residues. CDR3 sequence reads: CASSSADRVGYTF. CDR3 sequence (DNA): TGTGCCAGCAGTTCGGCCGACAGGGTTGGCTACACCTTC.

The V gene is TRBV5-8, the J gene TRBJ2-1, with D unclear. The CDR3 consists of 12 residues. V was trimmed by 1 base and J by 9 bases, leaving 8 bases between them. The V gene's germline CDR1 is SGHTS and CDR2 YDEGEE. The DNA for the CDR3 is TGTGCCAGCAGCTTGATGCGAGGTGAGCAGTTCTTC. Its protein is CASSLMRGEQFF. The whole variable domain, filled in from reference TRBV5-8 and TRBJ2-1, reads EAGVTQSPTHLIKTRGQQATLRCSPISGHTSVYWYQQALGLGLQFLLWYDEGEERNRGNFPPRFSGRQFPNYSSELNVNALELEDSALYLCASSLMRGEQFFGPGTRLTVL.

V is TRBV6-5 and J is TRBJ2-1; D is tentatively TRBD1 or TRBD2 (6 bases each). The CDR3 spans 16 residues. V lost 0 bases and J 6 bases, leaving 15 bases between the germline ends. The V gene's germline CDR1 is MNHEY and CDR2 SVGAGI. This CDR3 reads CASSYSWGALVNEQFF. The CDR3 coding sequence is TGTGCCAGCAGTTACTCCTGGGGGGCGTTGGTCAATGAGCAGTTCTTC.

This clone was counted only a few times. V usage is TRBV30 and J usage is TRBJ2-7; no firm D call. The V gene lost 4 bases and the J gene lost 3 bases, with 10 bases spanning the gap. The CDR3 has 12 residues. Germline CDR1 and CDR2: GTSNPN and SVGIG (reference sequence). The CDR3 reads CAWMRGSYEQYF. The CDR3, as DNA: TGTGCCTGGATGCGCGGAAGCTACGAGCAGTACTTC. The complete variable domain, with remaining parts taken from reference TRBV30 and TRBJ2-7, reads SQTIHQWPATLVQPVGSPLSLECTVEGTSNPNLYWYRQAAGRGLQLLFYSVGIGQISSEVPQNLSASRPQDRQFILSSKKLLLSDSGFYLCAWMRGSYEQYFGPGTRLTVT.

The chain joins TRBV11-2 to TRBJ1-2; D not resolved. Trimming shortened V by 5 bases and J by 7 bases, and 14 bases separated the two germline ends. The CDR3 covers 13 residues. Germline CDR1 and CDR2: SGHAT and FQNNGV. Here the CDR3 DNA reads TGTGCCAGCAGCGGACTTCTGGCCCTTGGCTACACCTTC. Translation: CASSGLLALGYTF.

CDR3 amino acids: CASSPEVAGELFF. The CDR3 bases are TGTGCCAGCAGCCCCGAAGTTGCCGGGGAGCTGTTTTTT. The chain has TRBV5-5 and TRBJ2-2, with D hard to call. This CDR3 is 13 amino acids long. Germline loops: CDR1 SGHKS, CDR2 YYEKEE (reference sequence). V lost 4 bases to trimming and J lost 6 bases, with 10 bases between them.

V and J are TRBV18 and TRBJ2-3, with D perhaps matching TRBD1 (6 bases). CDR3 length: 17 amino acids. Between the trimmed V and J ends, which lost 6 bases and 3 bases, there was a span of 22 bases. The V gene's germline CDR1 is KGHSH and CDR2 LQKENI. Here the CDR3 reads CASSPNLAGARTDTQYF. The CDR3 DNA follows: TGTGCCAGCTCCCCCAATCTTGCAGGGGCGAGGACAGATACGCAGTATTTT.

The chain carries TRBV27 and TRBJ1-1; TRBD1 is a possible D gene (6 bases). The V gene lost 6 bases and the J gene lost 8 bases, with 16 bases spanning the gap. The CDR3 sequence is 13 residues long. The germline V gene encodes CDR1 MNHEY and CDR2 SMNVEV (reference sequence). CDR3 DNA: TGTGCCAGCAGGGCCCTGGACAGATTAGAAGCTTTCTTT. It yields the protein CASRALDRLEAFF.

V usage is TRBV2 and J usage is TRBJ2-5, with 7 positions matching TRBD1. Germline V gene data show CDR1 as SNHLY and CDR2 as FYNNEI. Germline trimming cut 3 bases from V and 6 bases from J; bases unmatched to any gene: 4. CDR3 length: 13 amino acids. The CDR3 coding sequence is TGTGCCAGCAGTGACTCAGGGGGTCAGACCCAGTACTTC. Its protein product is CASSDSGGQTQYF.

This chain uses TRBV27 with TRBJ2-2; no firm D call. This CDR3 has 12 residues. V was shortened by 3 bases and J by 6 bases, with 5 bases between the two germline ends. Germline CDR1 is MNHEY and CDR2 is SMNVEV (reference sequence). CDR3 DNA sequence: TGTGCCAGCAGTTTTTTAGCCGGGGAGCTGTTTTTT. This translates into CASSFLAGELFF.

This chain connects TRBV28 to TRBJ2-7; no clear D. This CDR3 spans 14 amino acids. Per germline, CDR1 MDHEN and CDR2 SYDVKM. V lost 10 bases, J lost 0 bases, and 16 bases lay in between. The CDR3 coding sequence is TGTGCCACGACCCGACACTGGCCCTCCTACGAGCAGTACTTC. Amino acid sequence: CATTRHWPSYEQYF.

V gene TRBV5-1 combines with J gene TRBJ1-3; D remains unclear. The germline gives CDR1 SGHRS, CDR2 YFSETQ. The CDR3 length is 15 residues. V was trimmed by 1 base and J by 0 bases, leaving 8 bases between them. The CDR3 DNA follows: TGCGCCAGCAGCTTGTCTGCCTTCTCTGGAAACACCATATATTTT. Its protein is CASSLSAFSGNTIYF.

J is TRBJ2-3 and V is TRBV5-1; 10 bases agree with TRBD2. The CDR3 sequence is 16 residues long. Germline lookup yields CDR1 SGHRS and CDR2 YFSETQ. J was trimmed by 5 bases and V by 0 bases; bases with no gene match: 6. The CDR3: CASSLGSGGFGDTQYF. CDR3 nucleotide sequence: TGCGCCAGCAGCTTGGGTAGCGGGGGGTTCGGAGATACGCAGTATTTT.

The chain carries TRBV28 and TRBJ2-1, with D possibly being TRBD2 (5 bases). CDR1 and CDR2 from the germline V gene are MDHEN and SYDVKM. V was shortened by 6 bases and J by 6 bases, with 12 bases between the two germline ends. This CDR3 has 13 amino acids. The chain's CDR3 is CASRRRSPNEQFF. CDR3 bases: TGTGCCAGCAGGAGGAGGTCTCCCAATGAGCAGTTCTTC.

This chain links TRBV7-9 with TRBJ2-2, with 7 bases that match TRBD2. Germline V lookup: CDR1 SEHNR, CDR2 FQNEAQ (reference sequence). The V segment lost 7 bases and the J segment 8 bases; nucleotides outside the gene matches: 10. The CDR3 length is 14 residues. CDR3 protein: CASTREVLSGELFF. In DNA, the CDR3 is TGTGCCAGCACCCGGGAGGTTCTAAGTGGGGAGCTGTTTTTT.

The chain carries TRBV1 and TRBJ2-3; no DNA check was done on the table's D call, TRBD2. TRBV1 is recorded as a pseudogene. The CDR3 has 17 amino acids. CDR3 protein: CTSSQRGLAGGPDTQYF. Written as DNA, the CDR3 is TGCACCAGCAGCCAAAGGGGACTAGCGGGGGGCCCAGATACGCAGTATTTT.

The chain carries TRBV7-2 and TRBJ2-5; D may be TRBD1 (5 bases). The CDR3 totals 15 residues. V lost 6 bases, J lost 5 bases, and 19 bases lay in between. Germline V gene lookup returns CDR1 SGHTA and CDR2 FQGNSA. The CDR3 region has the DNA TGTGCCAGCAGGGACATCTCCGAGCCGCTGGAGACCCAGTACTTC. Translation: CASRDISEPLETQYF.

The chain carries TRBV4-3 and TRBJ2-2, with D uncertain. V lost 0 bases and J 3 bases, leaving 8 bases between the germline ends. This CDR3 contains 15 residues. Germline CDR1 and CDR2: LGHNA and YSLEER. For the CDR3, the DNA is TGCGCCAGCAGCCAAGATAGGCTGGACACCGGGGAGCTGTTTTTT. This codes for CASSQDRLDTGELFF.

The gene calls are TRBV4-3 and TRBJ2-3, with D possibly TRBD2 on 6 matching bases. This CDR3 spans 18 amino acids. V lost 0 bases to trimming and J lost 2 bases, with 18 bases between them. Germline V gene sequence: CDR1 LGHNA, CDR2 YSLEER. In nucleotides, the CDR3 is TGCGCCAGCAGCCAAGATATCGGCCGGGGACTCTACACAGATACGCAGTATTTT. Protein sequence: CASSQDIGRGLYTDTQYF.

The CDR3: CASSSATGSNTGELFF. For the CDR3, the DNA is TGCGCCAGCAGCAGCGCGACAGGGTCGAACACCGGGGAGCTGTTTTTT. The J gene is TRBJ2-2, the V gene TRBV5-1; 7 bases agree with TRBD1. V lost 4 bases, J lost 0 bases, and 6 bases stayed unmatched. CDR3 length: 16 amino acids. CDR1 is SGHRS and CDR2 is YFSETQ in the germline V gene. The variable domain in full, with the rest retrieved from reference TRBV5-1 and TRBJ2-2, is KAGVTQTPRYLIKTRGQQVTLSCSPISGHRSVSWYQQTPGQGLQFLFEYFSETQRNKGNFPGRFSGRQFSNSRSEMNVSTLELGDSALYLCASSSATGSNTGELFFGEGSRLTVL.

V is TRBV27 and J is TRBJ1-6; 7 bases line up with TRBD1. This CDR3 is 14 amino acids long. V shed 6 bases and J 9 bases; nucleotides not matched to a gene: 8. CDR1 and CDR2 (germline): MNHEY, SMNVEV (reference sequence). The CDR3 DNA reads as TGTGCCAGCAGCACAGGGGTTTGGGGTTCACCCCTCCACTTT. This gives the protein CASSTGVWGSPLHF.

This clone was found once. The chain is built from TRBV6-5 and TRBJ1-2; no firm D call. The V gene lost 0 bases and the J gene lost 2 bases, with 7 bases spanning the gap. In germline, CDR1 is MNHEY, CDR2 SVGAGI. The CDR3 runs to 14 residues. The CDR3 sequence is CASSYSNGNYGYTF. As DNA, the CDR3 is TGTGCCAGCAGTTACTCGAACGGAAACTATGGCTACACCTTC.

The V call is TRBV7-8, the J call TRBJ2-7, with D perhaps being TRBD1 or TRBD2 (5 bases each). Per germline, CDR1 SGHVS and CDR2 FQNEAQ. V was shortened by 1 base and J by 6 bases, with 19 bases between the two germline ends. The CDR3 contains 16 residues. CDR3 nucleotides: TGTGCCAGCAGCTTAGGAGGGGTCCATTTGTTGGGCGAGCAGTACTTC. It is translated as CASSLGGVHLLGEQYF.